The clone carrying this T cell receptor beta chain was seen a handful of times. Its target is unknown. This entry belongs to a study of beta chain features in type 1 diabetes. Overall study results and limits: The study found moderately but significantly shorter TCRB CDR3s in all four CD4+ subsets of Type 1 diabetes patients.

CDR1 is GTSNPN, CDR2 SVGIG, per germline (reference sequence). V shed 2 bases and J shed 7 bases, with 8 bases lying between them. This CDR3 is built from 11 residues. The study reverse transcribed the entire isolated RNA, so it sequenced expressed TCRB transcripts. TCRdb's table, derived via immunoSEQ multiplex PCR, lists solely in-frame clones and lacks some. The data contain around 160,000 clones, roughly 59% of them singletons. One heparinised blood draw, averaging about 120 mL, came from each donor. The material sequenced was naive CD4+ T cells from blood. The sequence was obtained from a man aged 25 to 40 with type 1 diabetes. The chain combines TRBV30 with TRBJ2-5; D is perhaps TRBD2 (5 bases). CDR3 in DNA: TGTGCCTGGAGTCCCGCGGGGACCCAGTACTTC. This sequence encodes CAWSPAGTQYF.